This TCR beta chain came from a study of control samples from healthy donors and cancer patients. This clone was found a few times. The same CDR3 is also encoded by other DNA sequences in this sample. Some clones are missing from TCRdb's copy, which holds only in-frame ones; the method was immunoSEQ multiplex PCR. The profile covers about 140,000 clones, with 90% to 95% appearing a single time and around 13% taken by the ten largest. The CDR3 loop spans 13 amino acids. Trimming took 1 base from V and 2 from J, leaving 3 bases between them. Germline values: CDR1 MGHRA, CDR2 YSYEKL. The source of this sequence is a man in his forties in good health. Sequenced: blood. V and J are TRBV4-1 and TRBJ1-5; D call uncertain. The CDR3 bases are TGCGCCAGCAGCCAAGCCGGCAATCAGCCCCAGCATTTT. Translated, it gives CASSQAGNQPQHF.